This T cell receptor (beta chain) originates from a study of T cells after posttransplantation cyclophosphamide. Treatment was busulfan-fludarabine conditioning, a marrow graft, and cyclophosphamide on days +3 and +4. The ends lost 6 bases at V and 4 bases at J; junction bases unmatched: 7. This CDR3 contains 15 residues. Germline CDR1 is SGHVS and CDR2 is FNYEAQ. Here immunoSEQ multiplex PCR was the method, and the copy in TCRdb shows in-frame clones only, minus some. There are roughly 23,000 clones in the sample; about 90% occur only once, and 9% to 14% lies in the top ten. The specimen was PBMCs, collected after allogeneic stem cell transplant with posttransplant cyclophosphamide. The sequence was obtained from a female patient younger than 45 who received an allogeneic stem cell transplant from an unrelated donor, was CMV-positive, and had no GVHD. Some T cells may be supplied by the graft donor. The genes are TRBV7-6 and TRBJ2-2, with TRBD1 identical over 8 bases. CDR3 in DNA: TGTGCCAGCAGAAGACAGGGGCTGGGCACCGGGGAGCTGTTTTTT. This sequence encodes CASRRQGLGTGELFF.